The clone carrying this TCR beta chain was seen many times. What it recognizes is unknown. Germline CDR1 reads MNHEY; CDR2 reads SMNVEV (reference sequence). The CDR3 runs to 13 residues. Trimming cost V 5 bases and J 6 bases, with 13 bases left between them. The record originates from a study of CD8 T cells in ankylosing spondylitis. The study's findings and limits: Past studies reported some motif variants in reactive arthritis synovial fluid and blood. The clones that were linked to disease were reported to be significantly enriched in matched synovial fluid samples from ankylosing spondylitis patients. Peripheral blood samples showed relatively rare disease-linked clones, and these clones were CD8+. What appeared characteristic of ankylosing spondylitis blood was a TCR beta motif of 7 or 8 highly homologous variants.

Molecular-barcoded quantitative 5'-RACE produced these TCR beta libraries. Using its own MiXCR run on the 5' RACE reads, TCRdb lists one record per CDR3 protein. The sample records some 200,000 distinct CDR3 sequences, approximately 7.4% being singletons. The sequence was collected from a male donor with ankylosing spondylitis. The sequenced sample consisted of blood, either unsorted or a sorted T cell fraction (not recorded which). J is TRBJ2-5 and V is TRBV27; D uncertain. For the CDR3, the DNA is TGTGCCAGCAGTCTCGGGCTGGTGAAGACCCAGTACTTC. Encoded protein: CASSLGLVKTQYF.